A single sample gave rise to the 22 T cell receptor beta chains below, sequenced in a study of type 1 regulatory T cells. TCRdb independently ran MiXCR on the reads; one entry per CDR3 protein. The data hold more than 60,000 distinct CDR3 sequences, with more than 45% observed a single time. These receptors' targets are unknown. The sample consisted of cultured non-Tr1 T cells, either the whole culture or a sorted T cell fraction (not recorded which). These receptors all stem from a human donor in good health.

V gene TRBV2 combines with J gene TRBJ2-3; TRBD2 matches at 12 bases. Germline assignment: CDR1 SNHLY and CDR2 FYNNEI. CDR3 length: 18 amino acids. Losses at the gene ends were 5 bases for V and 6 bases for J; bases not matched to a gene: 15. The chain's CDR3 is CASSRRRGTSGSMDTQYF. In DNA, the CDR3 is TGTGCCAGCAGTAGACGCCGCGGGACTAGCGGGTCCATGGATACGCAGTATTTT.

This sequence joins TRBV4-2 and TRBJ2-3; D unclear. Per the germline V gene, CDR1 is LGHNA and CDR2 is YNFKEQ. Trimming removed 0 bases from V and 6 bases from J, with 7 bases in between. This CDR3 spans 13 amino acids. The CDR3 region has the DNA TGTGCCAGCAGCCAAGATCTGTGGGATACGCAGTATTTT. Its translation is CASSQDLWDTQYF.

With regard to this clonotype: The missing conserved phenylalanine or tryptophan at the end of this CDR3 makes a read error likely. V is TRBV4-1 and J is TRBJ2-5; D is uncertain. This CDR3 has 13 amino acids. The germline V gene encodes CDR1 MGHRA and CDR2 YSYEKL. The ends were cut back, 1 base at V and 0 bases at J, with 3 bases in the middle. Here the CDR3 reads CASSQGDQETQYS. In nucleotides, the CDR3 is TGCGCCAGCAGCCAAGGGGACCAAGAGACCCAGTACTCC.

The rearrangement links TRBV11-2 to TRBJ2-3; D might be TRBD2 (5 bases). V was trimmed by 3 bases and J by 8 bases, leaving 12 bases between them. Germline CDR1 is SGHAT and CDR2 is FQNNGV. This CDR3 has 13 amino acids. CDR3 sequence: CASSLFSVGTQYF. The CDR3 DNA is TGTGCCAGCAGCTTGTTTAGCGTCGGTACGCAGTATTTT. Filled out from reference TRBV11-2 and TRBJ2-3, the complete variable domain reads EAGVAQSPRYKIIEKRQSVAFWCNPISGHATLYWYQQILGQGPKLLIQFQNNGVVDDSQLPKDRFSAERLKGVDSTLKIQPAKLEDSAVYLCASSLFSVGTQYFGPGTRLTVL.

This chain links TRBV20-1 with TRBJ2-4; D is unresolved. Germline V gene data show CDR1 as DFQATT and CDR2 as SNEGSKA (reference sequence). CDR3 length: 16 residues. Trimming pared 0 bases from V and 0 bases from J, leaving 12 bases between. The CDR3 is CSARDRPVVAKNIQYF. DNA of the CDR3: TGCAGTGCTAGAGATCGCCCGGTGGTAGCCAAAAACATTCAGTACTTC.

The J gene is TRBJ2-7, the V gene TRBV20-1; 7 bases match TRBD1. Germline values: CDR1 DFQATT, CDR2 SNEGSKA (reference sequence). J was trimmed by 5 bases and V by 1 base; bases with no gene match: 5. The CDR3 contains 13 residues. The CDR3 DNA is TGCAGTGCTAGAGTCAGGGGGAGTAACGAGCAGTACTTC. Amino acid sequence: CSARVRGSNEQYF.

The chain uses TRBV27 and TRBJ2-4; D might be TRBD1 (6 bases). The CDR3 extends over 14 amino acids. CDR1 and CDR2 from the germline V gene are MNHEY and SMNVEV (reference sequence). Trimming cost V 4 bases and J 5 bases, with 12 bases left between them. The CDR3 DNA is TGTGCCAGCAGTTCTGGGACATTCCAAAACATTCAGTACTTC. Translation gives CASSSGTFQNIQYF.

The rearrangement uses TRBV7-9 and TRBJ1-2, with 8 bases that match TRBD1. The CDR3 runs 14 residues. Germline loops: CDR1 SEHNR, CDR2 FQNEAQ (reference sequence). V was clipped by 4 bases and J by 7 bases; unmatched bases: 8. CDR3 DNA: TGTGCCAGCAGCTCCCGGGACAGGCGGGGTGGCTACACCTTC. Amino acids: CASSSRDRRGGYTF.

This clonotype was seen a few times. This rearrangement joins TRBV4-2 to TRBJ2-2; no firm D call. The CDR3 totals 13 residues. Germline loops: CDR1 LGHNA, CDR2 YNFKEQ. V was pared by 4 bases and J by 5 bases, with 8 bases between. CDR3 nucleotides: TGTGCCAGCAGCCCCTCAGGTACCGGGGAGCTGTTTTTT. Encoded protein: CASSPSGTGELFF.

A few counts support this clonotype. V and J are TRBV19 and TRBJ1-5; D perhaps matches TRBD1 (6 bases). This CDR3 is 15 amino acids long. Trimming took 4 bases from V and 5 from J, leaving 15 bases between them. The V gene's germline CDR1 is LNHDA and CDR2 SQIVND (reference sequence). Here the CDR3 DNA reads TGTGCCAGTAGTACCTCGGGACACCAGTATCAGCCCCAGCATTTT. This encodes CASSTSGHQYQPQHF. Supplemented by reference TRBV19 and TRBJ1-5, the full variable domain reads DGGITQSPKYLFRKEGQNVTLSCEQNLNHDAMYWYRQDPGQGLRLIYYSQIVNDFQKGDIAEGYSVSREKKESFPLTVTSAQKNPTAFYLCASSTSGHQYQPQHFGDGTRLSIL.

The chain joins TRBV5-1 to TRBJ1-1, with D maybe TRBD1 (6 bases). There are 20 residues in the CDR3. The ends were cut back, 7 bases at V and 1 base at J, with 32 bases in the middle. Germline CDR1 and CDR2: SGHRS and YFSETQ. CDR3 DNA: TGCGCCAGCGGTTCTGACGCAGTTGGGACAAAGGTAGGGCGGAACACTGAAGCTTTCTTT. It is translated as CASGSDAVGTKVGRNTEAFF.

The chain has TRBV20-1 and TRBJ2-5; D call uncertain. V was cut by 6 bases and J by 5 bases, with 16 bases left in between. The CDR3 totals 13 residues. Looked up from germline, CDR1 is DFQATT and CDR2 is SNEGSKA (reference sequence). The CDR3, as DNA: TGCAGTGCCCATGTCTTGTGGGCCGAGACCCAGTACTTC. It translates to CSAHVLWAETQYF.

The sample holds a few counts of this clonotype. The chain combines TRBV5-6 with TRBJ2-3; D is ambiguous. V lost 1 base and J 1 base, leaving 10 bases between the germline ends. Germline values: CDR1 SGHDT, CDR2 YYEEEE. CDR3 length: 15 amino acids. The CDR3: CASSLLRTGTDTQYF. CDR3 in DNA: TGTGCCAGCAGCTTGTTACGGACCGGCACAGATACGCAGTATTTT.

This chain uses TRBV30 with TRBJ2-2; D is uncertain. V dropped 2 bases and J dropped 6 bases, with 7 bases sitting between them. The CDR3 has 12 amino acids. From germline, CDR1 is GTSNPN and CDR2 SVGIG (reference sequence). For the CDR3, the DNA is TGTGCCTGGAGTAGGAGCTCCGGGGAGCTGTTTTTT. Amino acid sequence: CAWSRSSGELFF.

This clonotype turned up a few times. V usage is TRBV7-2 and J usage is TRBJ1-1; 7 bases match TRBD1. The CDR3 loop spans 13 amino acids. In germline, CDR1 is SGHTA, CDR2 FQGNSA. The junction had 11 bases not matched to a gene; V was cut back by 9 bases and J by 7 bases. CDR3 sequence (DNA): TGTGCCAGTGGAACAGGGGCGAAGTTTGAAGCTTTCTTT. Translating it yields CASGTGAKFEAFF.

This rearrangement joins TRBV3-1 to TRBJ2-1; D not certain. Germline V CDR1 and CDR2: LGHDT, YNNKEL (reference sequence). Trimming left V 1 base short and J 7 bases short, with 8 bases between. CDR3 length: 13 amino acids. CDR3 coding DNA: TGTGCCAGCAGCCAAGTATTGTGGAATGAGCAGTTCTTC. This encodes CASSQVLWNEQFF.

The chain is built from TRBV20-1 and TRBJ1-2; D is possibly TRBD1 (6 bases). The CDR3 runs to 12 residues. CDR1 is DFQATT, CDR2 SNEGSKA, per germline (reference sequence). The germline V and J ends were trimmed by 5 bases and 8 bases, with 15 bases remaining between them. In DNA form, the CDR3 reads TGCAGTGCTCCGCGACAGGCCATGGGCTACACCTTC. The encoded protein is CSAPRQAMGYTF.

This rearrangement joins TRBV4-2 to TRBJ1-6; 7 nucleotides match TRBD1. Germline V gene sequence: CDR1 LGHNA, CDR2 YNFKEQ. The ends lost 4 bases at V and 7 bases at J; junction bases unmatched: 10. This CDR3 is 16 amino acids long. The CDR3 nucleotides read TGTGCCAGCAGCCGATCCGAAGGGGACAGAAATTCACCCCTCCACTTT. Its translation is CASSRSEGDRNSPLHF.

This clonotype has more than one count but fewer than ten. The chain links TRBV11-2 to TRBJ2-1, with 12 bases identical to TRBD2. CDR1 SGHAT and CDR2 FQNNGV come from the germline V gene. With V trimmed by 4 bases and J by 7 bases, 5 bases remained unmatched. The CDR3 has 15 amino acids. Here the CDR3 reads CASSSLAGGLNEQFF. Here the CDR3 DNA reads TGTGCCAGCAGCTCGCTAGCGGGGGGGTTAAATGAGCAGTTCTTC. Supplemented by reference TRBV11-2 and TRBJ2-1, the full variable domain reads EAGVAQSPRYKIIEKRQSVAFWCNPISGHATLYWYQQILGQGPKLLIQFQNNGVVDDSQLPKDRFSAERLKGVDSTLKIQPAKLEDSAVYLCASSSLAGGLNEQFFGPGTRLTVL.

The rearrangement uses TRBV11-3 and TRBJ2-3, with D possibly being TRBD2 (5 bases). Trimming removed 5 bases at V and 4 bases at J, with 13 bases between. This CDR3 contains 14 residues. CDR1 is SGHNT and CDR2 is YENEEA in the germline V gene. The CDR3 reads CASSGRVGADTQYF. CDR3 coding DNA: TGTGCCAGCAGCGGGCGGGTCGGGGCAGATACGCAGTATTTT.

The chain joins TRBV5-1 to TRBJ2-5; TRBD1 agrees at 11 bases. The V gene end was trimmed by 4 bases and the J gene end by 4 bases; junction bases not matched to a gene: 12. Germline V CDR1 and CDR2: SGHRS, YFSETQ. This CDR3 comprises 17 residues. The CDR3 sequence: CASSLEPGQGAGETQYF. The CDR3 coding sequence is TGCGCCAGCAGCCTCGAACCTGGACAGGGGGCGGGAGAGACCCAGTACTTC.

The chain recombines TRBV14 with TRBJ2-1, with D unresolved. The CDR3 is made up of 15 amino acids. Trimming removed 2 bases from V and 2 bases from J, with 10 bases in between. The germline gives CDR1 SGHDN, CDR2 FVKESK. This chain's CDR3 is CASSQRQSPYNEQFF. The CDR3 coding sequence is TGTGCCAGCAGCCAACGTCAAAGCCCCTACAATGAGCAGTTCTTC. Together with reference TRBV14 and TRBJ2-1, the CDR3 gives the full variable domain: EAGVTQFPSHSVIEKGQTVTLRCDPISGHDNLYWYRRVMGKEIKFLLHFVKESKQDESGMPNNRFLAERTGGTYSTLKVQPAELEDSGVYFCASSQRQSPYNEQFFGPGTRLTVL.